The clone carrying this T cell receptor (beta chain) was observed at least ten times. Its specificity is unknown. TCRdb used MiXCR to reprocess the reads, holding one entry per CDR3 protein. The top ten clones hold under 8.5% of a sample with tens of thousands of distinct CDR3 sequences, 20% of them seen once. Trimming took 7 bases from V and 4 from J; bases not matched to a gene: 3. CDR1 SQVTM and CDR2 ANQGSEA come from the germline V gene. The length of the CDR3 is 13 residues. This entry is derived from a study of type 1 regulatory T cells. Study-level findings and limits: Compared with non-Tr1 cells, Tr1 cells showed a narrower TCR repertoire.

The chain combines TRBV29-1 with TRBJ2-1; 11 positions match TRBD2. The TCR originated in a human donor in good health. The sample was cultured type 1 regulatory T (Tr1) cells, either the whole culture or a sorted fraction (not recorded which). The CDR3 DNA is TGCAGCGCCGGGACTAGCGGATACAATGAGCAGTTCTTC. It encodes CSAGTSGYNEQFF.